A selection of T cell receptor beta chains follows, all from one sample in a study of regulatory T cells in long-lasting Graves disease. Each CDR3 protein is one row after TCRdb ran MiXCR on the multiplex PCR reads. The table lists roughly 450,000 distinct CDR3 sequences, around 20% of them singletons. Specimen: peripheral blood mononuclear cells (PBMCs), collected when the disease was refractory, from a patient treated with antithyroid drugs. The receptor source for this set is a female donor with Graves disease. The CDR3 runs from the conserved cysteine through the conserved F or W. D genes are given only for firm matches. Only some rows state a clone size, as once, few, many or a class for expanded clones.

j_gene: TRBJ1-4
len: 14
d_gene: -
v_gene: TRBV7-9
abundance: -
CDR3nt: TGTGCCAGCAGCTCGGAATTATCTAATGAAAAACTGTTTTTT
CDR3aa: CASSSELSNEKLFF

j_gene: TRBJ2-3
len: 15
d_gene: TRBD2
v_gene: TRBV10-3
abundance: -
CDR3nt: TGTGCCATCAGTGATCATCGAGCGGGAGACGATACGCAGTATTTT
CDR3aa: CAISDHRAGDDTQYF

j_gene: TRBJ2-7
len: 15
d_gene: -
v_gene: TRBV7-9
abundance: -
CDR3nt: TGTGCCAGCAGCCCTCCGGAGGGTTCATGGGGTGAGCAGTACTTC
CDR3aa: CASSPPEGSWGEQYF

j_gene: TRBJ2-7
len: 11
d_gene: -
v_gene: TRBV6-2/TRBV6-3
abundance: -
CDR3nt: TGTGCCAGCAGTGACCCGGGGCCCCTGGACTTC
CDR3aa: CASSDPGPLDF

j_gene: TRBJ2-7
len: 16
d_gene: TRBD2
v_gene: TRBV6-2/TRBV6-3
abundance: -
CDR3nt: TGTGCCAGCAGTTACGGTCTAGCGGTAGCCTCCTACGAGCAGTACTTC
CDR3aa: CASSYGLAVASYEQYF

j_gene: TRBJ2-6
len: 17
d_gene: -
v_gene: TRBV15
abundance: -
CDR3nt: TGTGCCACCAGCATAACTTTCACGGTCTCTGGGGCCAACGTCCTGACTTTC
CDR3aa: CATSITFTVSGANVLTF

j_gene: TRBJ2-4
len: 17
d_gene: TRBD1
v_gene: TRBV3-1
abundance: -
CDR3nt: TGTGCCAGCAGCCAAGATAGGGGACAGGGTATTTGGAACATTCAGTACTTC
CDR3aa: CASSQDRGQGIWNIQYF

j_gene: TRBJ1-2
len: 14
d_gene: -
v_gene: TRBV5-6
abundance: many
CDR3nt: TGTGCCAGCAGCATCACCGGGACATCCTATGGCTACACCTTC
CDR3aa: CASSITGTSYGYTF

j_gene: TRBJ2-4
len: 19
d_gene: TRBD2
v_gene: TRBV12-3/TRBV12-4
abundance: many
CDR3nt: TGTGCCAGCAGTTTAGGTTCCAGACTAGCGGGAGGTCTTAAAAACATTCAGTACTTC
CDR3aa: CASSLGSRLAGGLKNIQYF

j_gene: TRBJ2-7
len: 14
d_gene: -
v_gene: TRBV6-1
abundance: -
CDR3nt: TGTGCCAGCAAAATACGGGGGGCCTCCTACGAGCAGTACTTC
CDR3aa: CASKIRGASYEQYF

j_gene: TRBJ2-5
len: 16
d_gene: TRBD2
v_gene: TRBV5-1
abundance: -
CDR3nt: TGCGCCAGCGGAGAGGGACGCCTAGCGGGAAAGGAGACCCAGTACTTC
CDR3aa: CASGEGRLAGKETQYF

j_gene: TRBJ2-7
len: 16
d_gene: TRBD1
v_gene: TRBV19
abundance: -
CDR3nt: TGTGCCAGTAGTATAGGGCCGGACAGGAGCAGGAGCGAGCAGTACTTC
CDR3aa: CASSIGPDRSRSEQYF

j_gene: TRBJ2-5
len: 16
d_gene: TRBD2
v_gene: TRBV7-9
abundance: -
CDR3nt: TGTGCCAGCAGCCCCGGGACTAGAGTTGAATTCGAGACCCAGTACTTC
CDR3aa: CASSPGTRVEFETQYF

j_gene: TRBJ2-7
len: 15
d_gene: TRBD1
v_gene: TRBV27
abundance: many
CDR3nt: TGTGCCAGCAGTTTATCTACTGGACAGGGAAGCGAGCAGTACTTC
CDR3aa: CASSLSTGQGSEQYF

j_gene: TRBJ2-5
len: 14
d_gene: -
v_gene: TRBV6-2/TRBV6-3
abundance: many
CDR3nt: TGTGCCAGCAGTTACTCTAGGGGGGGCGAGACCCAGTACTTC
CDR3aa: CASSYSRGGETQYF

j_gene: TRBJ1-5
len: 13
d_gene: -
v_gene: TRBV24-1
abundance: -
CDR3nt: TGTGCCACCGGGGGGTCGGGCAATCAGCCCCAGCATTTT
CDR3aa: CATGGSGNQPQHF

j_gene: TRBJ2-1
len: 16
d_gene: -
v_gene: TRBV28
abundance: -
CDR3nt: TGTGCCAGCAGTACCCCCGGGGGGCCGTCCTACAATGAGCAGTTCTTC
CDR3aa: CASSTPGGPSYNEQFF

j_gene: TRBJ1-3
len: 14
d_gene: -
v_gene: TRBV28
abundance: many
CDR3nt: TGTGCCAGCAGTGCCCGGTGGCTTGGAAACACCATATATTTT
CDR3aa: CASSARWLGNTIYF

j_gene: TRBJ2-5
len: 16
d_gene: TRBD1
v_gene: TRBV28
abundance: many
CDR3nt: TGTGCCAGCAGTCCGATGGGACAGGGGACATTGGAGACCCAGTACTTC
CDR3aa: CASSPMGQGTLETQYF

j_gene: TRBJ2-1
len: 14
d_gene: -
v_gene: TRBV20-1
abundance: -
CDR3nt: TGCAGTGCCACCCCCGGCAGGCTCTACAATGAGCAGTTCTTC
CDR3aa: CSATPGRLYNEQFF

j_gene: TRBJ1-1
len: 13
d_gene: -
v_gene: TRBV5-4
abundance: -
CDR3nt: TGTGCCAGCAGCTTCTGGACGAACACTGAAGCTTTCTTT
CDR3aa: CASSFWTNTEAFF

j_gene: TRBJ2-7
len: 16
d_gene: -
v_gene: TRBV7-9
abundance: few
CDR3nt: TGTGCCAGCAGCCAGATCGGGGGCGGCCTGCTCTACGAGCAGTACTTC
CDR3aa: CASSQIGGGLLYEQYF

j_gene: TRBJ1-4
len: 17
d_gene: -
v_gene: TRBV11-2
abundance: many
CDR3nt: TGTGCCAGCAGCCCAACCGATTCTGTCCCCGGCCGGGGAAAACTGTTTTTT
CDR3aa: CASSPTDSVPGRGKLFF

j_gene: TRBJ1-2
len: 15
d_gene: TRBD1
v_gene: TRBV5-8
abundance: -
CDR3nt: TGTGCCAGCAGCTTGGTTCACAGGGGGAGCTATGGCTACACCTTC
CDR3aa: CASSLVHRGSYGYTF

j_gene: TRBJ1-5
len: 13
d_gene: -
v_gene: TRBV19
abundance: -
CDR3nt: TGTGCCAGTAGTAATATGAGGAATCAGCCCCAGCATTTT
CDR3aa: CASSNMRNQPQHF

j_gene: TRBJ2-5
len: 17
d_gene: -
v_gene: TRBV11-2
abundance: few
CDR3nt: TGTGCCAGCAGCTTAGGTTCAGGATTTTGGTCCGCAGAGACCCAGTACTTC
CDR3aa: CASSLGSGFWSAETQYF

j_gene: TRBJ2-7
len: 13
d_gene: TRBD2
v_gene: TRBV29-1
abundance: few
CDR3nt: TGCAGCGGTCGGGCTAGCGGCCACTACGAGCAGTACTTC
CDR3aa: CSGRASGHYEQYF

j_gene: TRBJ2-2
len: 15
d_gene: -
v_gene: TRBV28
abundance: many
CDR3nt: TGTGCCAGCACTGAGGGGGTCCGATGGTACGGGGAGCTGTTTTTT
CDR3aa: CASTEGVRWYGELFF

j_gene: TRBJ1-1
len: 13
d_gene: -
v_gene: TRBV7-9
abundance: -
CDR3nt: TGTGCCAGCAGCTTAGAAGGGGTAGGTGAAGCTTTCTTT
CDR3aa: CASSLEGVGEAFF

j_gene: TRBJ1-4
len: 13
d_gene: -
v_gene: TRBV19
abundance: many
CDR3nt: TGTGCCAGTAGATCCCGGGCGAAGGAAAAACTGTTTTTT
CDR3aa: CASRSRAKEKLFF

j_gene: TRBJ2-5
len: 16
d_gene: -
v_gene: TRBV10-3
abundance: many
CDR3nt: TGTGCCATCAGCCCGAGGGTGGGTGTGTCAGGGGAGACCCAGTACTTC
CDR3aa: CAISPRVGVSGETQYF

j_gene: TRBJ2-7
len: 15
d_gene: TRBD2
v_gene: TRBV4-3
abundance: few
CDR3nt: TGCGCCAGCAGCCAAGAGTCTAGCGGGAGTTTCGTGCAGTACTTC
CDR3aa: CASSQESSGSFVQYF

j_gene: TRBJ2-7
len: 16
d_gene: -
v_gene: TRBV28
abundance: many
CDR3nt: TGTGCCAGCAGTTTATCCCCCGGACGGGTGTCAGGCGAGCAGTACTTC
CDR3aa: CASSLSPGRVSGEQYF

j_gene: TRBJ2-7
len: 14
d_gene: TRBD1
v_gene: TRBV6-1
abundance: many
CDR3nt: TGTGCCAGCAGAGGACAGGGAAATTATGGCGAGCAGTACTTC
CDR3aa: CASRGQGNYGEQYF

j_gene: TRBJ2-7
len: 17
d_gene: TRBD1
v_gene: TRBV30
abundance: few
CDR3nt: TGTGCCTGGAGTGTATATTGGGCCGGGACAGCCTCCTACGAGCAGTACTTC
CDR3aa: CAWSVYWAGTASYEQYF

j_gene: TRBJ2-7
len: 17
d_gene: -
v_gene: TRBV11-2
abundance: -
CDR3nt: TGTGCCAGCAGCTCACGAGAGCCACCTGGGAGCTCCTACGAGCAGTACTTC
CDR3aa: CASSSREPPGSSYEQYF

j_gene: TRBJ2-7
len: 16
d_gene: TRBD2
v_gene: TRBV20-1
abundance: few
CDR3nt: TGCAGTGCTCTCCCCCCGGGACTAGCGGTTGAATACGAGCAGTACTTC
CDR3aa: CSALPPGLAVEYEQYF

j_gene: TRBJ1-1
len: 15
d_gene: TRBD1
v_gene: TRBV18
abundance: -
CDR3nt: TGTGCCAGCTCACCACGGCGGCAGGGGGAGACTGAAGCTTTCTTT
CDR3aa: CASSPRRQGETEAFF

j_gene: TRBJ1-5
len: 14
d_gene: -
v_gene: TRBV30
abundance: few
CDR3nt: TGTGCCTGGAGGGCGGCCATGTCAACTCAGCCCCAGCATTTT
CDR3aa: CAWRAAMSTQPQHF

j_gene: TRBJ2-6
len: 17
d_gene: TRBD1
v_gene: TRBV5-1
abundance: few
CDR3nt: TGCGCCAGCAGCTTCGGGACAGGGATAGCAGGGGCCAACGTCCTGACTTTC
CDR3aa: CASSFGTGIAGANVLTF

j_gene: TRBJ2-7
len: 14
d_gene: TRBD1
v_gene: TRBV20-1
abundance: few
CDR3nt: TGCAGTTGTATACCGGGGACAGGAACCTACGAGCAGTACTTC
CDR3aa: CSCIPGTGTYEQYF

j_gene: TRBJ2-7
len: 15
d_gene: -
v_gene: TRBV18
abundance: -
CDR3nt: TGTGCCAGCTCCCTAGGTGAGTTAGTTGACGACGAGCAGTACTTC
CDR3aa: CASSLGELVDDEQYF

j_gene: TRBJ2-7
len: 14
d_gene: -
v_gene: TRBV29-1
abundance: -
CDR3nt: TGCAGCGTTGAAGGAGTCACTGGCGGATACGAGCAGTACTTC
CDR3aa: CSVEGVTGGYEQYF

j_gene: TRBJ2-3
len: 16
d_gene: -
v_gene: TRBV20-1
abundance: few
CDR3nt: TGCAGTGCTAGAGAGGTCTGGACCCCTAGCACAGATACGCAGTATTTT
CDR3aa: CSAREVWTPSTDTQYF

j_gene: TRBJ2-7
len: 12
d_gene: -
v_gene: TRBV2
abundance: many
CDR3nt: TGTGCCAGCGTCTCTCTCTCCTACGAGCAGTACTTC
CDR3aa: CASVSLSYEQYF

j_gene: TRBJ1-6
len: 13
d_gene: -
v_gene: TRBV6-2/TRBV6-3
abundance: -
CDR3nt: TGTGCCAGCAGCGTTCAGCCCAGGACGAGTCTCCACTTT
CDR3aa: CASSVQPRTSLHF

j_gene: TRBJ1-2
len: 16
d_gene: TRBD1
v_gene: TRBV7-2
abundance: few
CDR3nt: TGTGCCAGCAGCTTTACTCGGGACAGGGAGGGTTATGGCTACACCTTC
CDR3aa: CASSFTRDREGYGYTF

j_gene: TRBJ2-7
len: 14
d_gene: TRBD2
v_gene: TRBV13
abundance: many
CDR3nt: TGTGCCAGCAGCACTATAGCGGGAGCCTACGAGCAGTACTTC
CDR3aa: CASSTIAGAYEQYF

j_gene: TRBJ1-5
len: 16
d_gene: -
v_gene: TRBV27
abundance: few
CDR3nt: TGTGCCAGCAGTTTTCGCGCGGGTCCCGCCAATCAGCCCCAGCATTTT
CDR3aa: CASSFRAGPANQPQHF